Shown below are 29 T cell receptor beta chains from a single sample sequenced in a study of tumor-infiltrating lymphocytes in primary liver carcinoma. cDNA specific to TCR beta was made from approximately 500 ng of total RNA, with a constant-region primer employed for priming. Three nested multiplex PCR rounds of slightly modified ARM-PCR generated TCR beta libraries. A C-beta reverse primer was combined with TRBV1-TRBV30 forward primers in the first two PCR rounds, and each round had 10 cycles. In TCRdb, the multiplex PCR reads were re-called with MiXCR into one record per CDR3 protein. This table holds around 210,000 distinct CDR3 sequences, less than 75% found once. Blood RNA came from unsorted whole blood; germline DNA was also extracted. The specimen was peripheral blood. These receptors all stem from a woman aged 55-69 years with primary liver carcinoma and hepatitis B virus infection.

This chain uses TRBV28 with TRBJ2-7; TRBD1 is a possible D gene (6 bases). Trimming removed 6 bases from V and 0 bases from J, with 12 bases in between. The CDR3 loop spans 14 amino acids. CDR1 is MDHEN, CDR2 SYDVKM, per germline. CDR3 sequence (DNA): TGTGCCAGCAGACGACAGGACAGCTCCTACGAGCAGTACTTC. Encoded protein: CASRRQDSSYEQYF.

This clonotype was observed a few times. A much bigger clone sits one base away, suggesting this may be a read error. The chain employs TRBV12-3 or TRBV12-4 and TRBJ2-1, with D unresolved. This CDR3 comprises 15 residues. V was clipped by 1 base and J by 4 bases, with 11 bases between them. The CDR3 DNA is TGTGCCAGCAGTTTAGTCCAGCGCCCATACAATGAGCAGTTCTTC. Protein sequence: CASSLVQRPYNEQFF.

This clonotype was counted ten times or more. The V gene is TRBV29-1, the J gene TRBJ2-1, with 8 bases that match TRBD2. The CDR3 has 19 residues. From germline, CDR1 is SQVTM and CDR2 ANQGSEA. Unmatched junction bases numbered 21, after V lost 5 bases and J lost 3 bases. The CDR3 nucleotides are TGCAGCGTTTCTGAACTCAAGAACGCCCCTAGCGGGTACTACAATGAGCAGTTCTTC. Translation: CSVSELKNAPSGYYNEQFF.

This clonotype was recorded at least ten times. This chain connects TRBV5-6 to TRBJ2-7; D is unresolved. CDR3 size: 14 residues. Trimming stripped 0 bases from V and 0 bases from J, with 7 bases between. Germline values: CDR1 SGHDT, CDR2 YYEEEE. CDR3 coding DNA: TGTGCCAGCAGCTTGGCATTGTCCTCCTACGAGCAGTACTTC. This gives the protein CASSLALSSYEQYF.

The rearrangement joins TRBV9 to TRBJ1-1, with D unclear. Germline CDR1 reads SGDLS; CDR2 reads YYNGEE. Deletions cut 0 bases from V and 0 bases from J, with 6 bases between. The CDR3 is 14 residues long. CDR3 amino acids: CASSVGYMNTEAFF. Here the CDR3 DNA reads TGTGCCAGCAGCGTAGGGTACATGAACACTGAAGCTTTCTTT.

This clonotype was observed at least ten times. The V gene is TRBV11-3, the J gene TRBJ2-1, with TRBD2 identical over 8 bases. Germline V gene data show CDR1 as SGHNT and CDR2 as YENEEA. The CDR3 length is 17 residues. The J segment lost 2 bases and the V segment lost 1 base, leaving 7 bases of the junction unmatched. CDR3 nucleotides: TGTGCCAGCAGCTTAGCTACCCTAGCGGGCACCTACAATGAGCAGTTCTTC. Protein product: CASSLATLAGTYNEQFF.

The gene calls are TRBV28 and TRBJ2-2, with TRBD2 identical over 15 bases. The V and J ends lost 6 bases and 7 bases, in that order; junction bases with no gene match: 9. CDR3 size: 17 residues. Germline CDR1 MDHEN, CDR2 SYDVKM. CDR3: CASSWGLAGGRSGELFF. DNA of the CDR3: TGTGCCAGCAGCTGGGGACTAGCGGGAGGCCGGAGCGGGGAGCTGTTTTTT.

Worth noting for this clonotype: This sequence may be a read error, since a much larger clone differs from it by one base. The rearrangement joins TRBV12-5 to TRBJ2-5; 7 bases are a match to TRBD1. The CDR3 consists of 17 residues. Germline V gene data show CDR1 as LGHNT and CDR2 as FRNRAP. The CDR3 is CASALETGKVGQETQYF. The CDR3, as DNA: TGTGCTAGTGCTTTGGAGACAGGGAAGGTGGGACAAGAGACCCAGTACTTC. Filled out from reference TRBV12-5 and TRBJ2-5, the complete variable domain reads DARVTQTPRHKVTEMGQEVTMRCQPILGHNTVFWYRQTMMQGLELLAYFRNRAPLDDSGMPKDRFSAEMPDATLATLKIQPSEPRDSAVYFCASALETGKVGQETQYFGPGTRLLVL.

This clonotype has a handful of counts. The rearrangement uses TRBV12-3 or TRBV12-4 and TRBJ1-5; the match to TRBD1 covers 10 bases. Germline trimming cut 6 bases from V and 4 bases from J; bases unmatched to any gene: 12. The CDR3 extends over 17 amino acids. CDR3 in DNA: TGTGCCAGCAGCCCCGGGACAGGGGATATGCGGAATCAGCCCCAGCATTTT. Translation: CASSPGTGDMRNQPQHF.

The genes are TRBV11-1 and TRBJ1-6; D perhaps matches TRBD1 (5 bases). The CDR3 contains 13 residues. Per germline, CDR1 SGHAT and CDR2 FQDESV (reference sequence). V was clipped by 6 bases and J by 10 bases, with 13 bases between them. The CDR3 DNA is TGTGCCAGCAGTCCCGACAGATGGTCACCCCTCCACTTT. It encodes CASSPDRWSPLHF.

Note on this clonotype: An end of the junction does not agree with germline; a read error may underlie this. The chain joins TRBV5-1 to TRBJ2-3, with D perhaps TRBD1 or TRBD2 (5 bases each). Germline V gives CDR1 SGHRS, CDR2 YFSETQ. The CDR3 has 15 residues. CDR3 sequence (DNA): TGCACCAGCAGCCCCGGGACCACCCCCACAGATACGCAGTATTTT. Amino acid sequence: CTSSPGTTPTDTQYF. Complete variable domain (other parts from reference TRBV5-1 and TRBJ2-3): KAGVTQTPRYLIKTRGQQVTLSCSPISGHRSVSWYQQTPGQGLQFLFEYFSETQRNKGNFPGRFSGRQFSNSRSEMNVSTLELGDSALYLCTSSPGTTPTDTQYFGPGTRLTVL.

Concerning this clonotype itself: This could be a read error, since a much larger clone is one nucleotide away. The V and J genes are TRBV5-6 and TRBJ2-3, with D possibly being TRBD1 or TRBD2 (6 bases each). CDR1 and CDR2 (germline): SGHDT, YYEEEE. Trimming cost V 1 base and J 0 bases, with 12 bases left between them. The CDR3 covers 16 residues. Here the CDR3 DNA reads TGTGCCAGCAGCTTGAACGGGGGCACAAGCACAGATACGCAGTATTTT. Encoded protein: CASSLNGGTSTDTQYF.

This chain connects TRBV6-2 or TRBV6-3 to TRBJ1-5, with D maybe TRBD1 (5 bases). The germline V gene has CDR1 MNHEY and CDR2 SVGEGT. This CDR3 has 14 residues. Trimming removed 7 bases at V and 5 bases at J, with 15 bases between. This CDR3 is CASTLVEGDQPQHF. CDR3 DNA: TGTGCCAGCACCCTGGTGGAAGGGGATCAGCCCCAGCATTTT.

The rearrangement joins TRBV19 to TRBJ1-5; D is possibly TRBD1 (6 bases). V was shortened by 2 bases and J by 4 bases, with 15 bases between the two germline ends. Germline V gene sequence: CDR1 LNHDA, CDR2 SQIVND (reference sequence). The CDR3 loop spans 16 amino acids. CDR3 nucleotide sequence: TGTGCCAGTAGTATATTTGGGGGGGCAGGGAATCAGCCCCAGCATTTT. This gives the protein CASSIFGGAGNQPQHF.

This clonotype has more than one count but fewer than ten. This CDR3 fails to terminate in the conserved phenylalanine or tryptophan, so it likely reflects a read error. The V and J genes are TRBV28 and TRBJ1-5; D is uncertain. The V end lost 6 bases, the J end lost 6 bases, and 6 bases lay between the germline ends. This CDR3 spans 11 amino acids. Germline CDR1 reads MDHEN; CDR2 reads SYDVKM. The CDR3: CASRGSQPQHL. CDR3 DNA sequence: TGTGCCAGCAGGGGAAGTCAGCCCCAGCATCTT.

This clonotype was seen more than once but under ten times. This sequence joins TRBV5-1 and TRBJ2-3; D may be TRBD1 (5 bases). V gave up 2 bases and J gave up 2 bases, with 15 bases separating them. CDR3 size: 16 residues. In germline, CDR1 is SGHRS, CDR2 YFSETQ. The CDR3 loop reads CASSFGRGTYTDTQYF. For the CDR3, the DNA is TGCGCCAGCAGCTTCGGTAGGGGTACTTACACAGATACGCAGTATTTT.

The rearrangement joins TRBV6-5 to TRBJ1-2, with 11 bases that match TRBD1. The CDR3 spans 14 residues. The V gene's germline CDR1 is MNHEY and CDR2 SVGAGI. Trimming removed 5 bases from V and 8 bases from J; junction bases left unmatched: 7. The CDR3: CASSADRGRRGYTF. As DNA, the CDR3 is TGTGCCAGCAGTGCGGACAGGGGGCGTCGGGGCTACACCTTC.

Comment on this clonotype: In this CDR3 the conserved last residue, phenylalanine or tryptophan, is missing, so a read error is likely. V usage is TRBV5-1 and J usage is TRBJ2-1, with 9 nucleotides matching TRBD2. This CDR3 has 14 amino acids. With V trimmed by 5 bases and J by 4 bases, 4 bases remained unmatched. Germline CDR1 is SGHRS and CDR2 is YFSETQ. CDR3 in amino acids: CASRTSGSYNEQFL. CDR3 coding DNA: TGCGCCAGCAGAACTAGCGGGTCATACAATGAGCAGTTCCTC.

This clonotype was counted at least ten times. The V and J genes are TRBV29-1 and TRBJ2-1; D not certain. CDR1 SQVTM and CDR2 ANQGSEA come from the germline V gene. The V and J ends lost 6 bases and 8 bases respectively, with 23 bases between them. The length of the CDR3 is 15 residues. The CDR3 here is CSVGNRIPLGYEQFF. The CDR3 DNA follows: TGCAGCGTAGGTAACCGAATCCCCTTGGGGTATGAGCAGTTCTTC.

Regarding this clonotype: A much bigger clone sits one base away, suggesting this may be a read error. J is TRBJ1-5 and V is TRBV28; 8 bases are shared with TRBD1. Per germline, CDR1 MDHEN and CDR2 SYDVKM. This CDR3 region has 14 residues. The CDR3 nucleotides read TGTGTCAGCAGTTTGACAGGGGCCAATCAGCCCCAGCATTTT. Amino acids: CVSSLTGANQPQHF.

Of note for this clonotype: A single base separates this from a much larger clone, so it may be a read error. The chain combines TRBV6-5 with TRBJ1-1, with D tentatively TRBD1 (6 bases). Germline V lookup: CDR1 MNHEY, CDR2 SVGAGI. This CDR3 comprises 14 residues. V was trimmed by 6 bases and J by 5 bases, leaving 16 bases between them. CDR3 DNA: TGTGCCAGCAGAACCGTGACAGGTCTTACTGAAGCTTTCTTT. Its protein product is CASRTVTGLTEAFF.

In this sample, this clonotype turned up a few times. This may be a read error, as it is one base from a much larger clone. The chain combines TRBV13 with TRBJ2-2; perhaps TRBD1 as D (6 bases). CDR1 PRHDT and CDR2 FYEKMQ come from the germline V gene (reference sequence). The CDR3 has 14 amino acids. The CDR3 DNA is TGTGTCAGCATCCAAAGGGGGTACACCGGGGAGCTGTTTTTT. Its protein is CVSIQRGYTGELFF.

On this clonotype itself: The junction departs from the called germline gene at one end, perhaps through a read error. The chain recombines TRBV11-2 with TRBJ1-1; D is unresolved. This CDR3 comprises 14 residues. Germline V gene sequence: CDR1 SGHAT, CDR2 FQNNGV. The CDR3 region is CASSLVWENTEALF. CDR3 nucleotide sequence: TGTGCCAGCAGCTTAGTGTGGGAGAACACTGAAGCTTTATTT.

This chain connects TRBV24-1 to TRBJ2-1, with 9 nucleotides matching TRBD2. The germline V gene encodes CDR1 KGHDR and CDR2 SFDVKD. The CDR3 runs to 15 residues. V lost 2 bases, J lost 9 bases, and 7 bases stayed unmatched. The CDR3 loop reads CATSDSGRGGGEQFF. As DNA, the CDR3 is TGTGCCACCAGTGATTCTGGGCGGGGGGGCGGTGAGCAGTTCTTC.

V and J are TRBV6-1 and TRBJ2-3, with D possibly TRBD2 on 6 matching bases. The germline V gene encodes CDR1 MNHNS and CDR2 SASEGT. This CDR3 is built from 15 residues. V gave up 6 bases and J gave up 15 bases, with 28 bases separating them. CDR3 bases: TGTGCCAGCAGGGAGACAGCCACTAGCACAGATATGCAATATTTT. Translated, it gives CASRETATSTDMQYF.

Note on this clonotype: Given the absence of the conserved phenylalanine or tryptophan at the CDR3 end, a read error is likely. The rearrangement joins TRBV11-1 to TRBJ2-7; D gene uncertain. Germline CDR1 is SGHAT and CDR2 is FQDESV (reference sequence). Trimming shortened V by 4 bases and J by 8 bases, and 6 bases separated the two germline ends. The CDR3 totals 10 residues. The CDR3 here is CASSYYKQYL. The CDR3 DNA reads as TGTGCCAGCAGCTATTACAAGCAGTACTTA.

This clonotype was detected many times. The chain employs TRBV29-1 and TRBJ1-1; D unresolved. This CDR3 region has 11 residues. The germline CDR1 and CDR2 sequences are SQVTM and ANQGSEA. Trimming stripped 6 bases from V and 2 bases from J, with 7 bases between. CDR3 protein: CSVWKNTEAFF. In nucleotides, the CDR3 is TGCAGCGTCTGGAAAAACACTGAAGCTTTCTTT.

This chain uses TRBV7-9 with TRBJ2-7; D is perhaps TRBD2 (5 bases). This CDR3 region has 14 residues. CDR1 SEHNR and CDR2 FQNEAQ come from the germline V gene (reference sequence). The V end lost 7 bases, the J end lost 3 bases, and 16 bases lay between the germline ends. The CDR3: CASTSRRGNYEQYF. CDR3 coding DNA: TGTGCCAGCACCTCCAGACGGGGAAACTACGAGCAGTACTTC.

The chain's CDR3 is CASSEYRQGNYGYTF. CDR3 in DNA: TGTGCCAGCAGTGAATATCGACAGGGGAACTATGGCTACACCTTC. The chain recombines TRBV6-1 with TRBJ1-2; 8 bases agree with TRBD1. CDR3 size: 15 residues. Germline lookup yields CDR1 MNHNS and CDR2 SASEGT. The junction had 4 bases not matched to a gene; V was cut back by 2 bases and J by 2 bases.